The sample holds one count of the clone carrying this T cell receptor (beta chain). As yet, its antigen is unknown. This specimen belongs to a study of OX40 agonist ivuxolimab in advanced cancers. Study findings and constraints: Still undetermined is the antigen specificity of the expanded peripheral T cells. In the 0.1 to 3.0 mg/kg range, CD4+ and CD8+ blood T cells had expanded clonally by week 6.

Method: immunoSEQ multiplex PCR; TCRdb's copy keeps in-frame clones and lacks some. The sample lists around 77,000 clones, roughly nine tenths occurring once. The germline CDR1 and CDR2 sequences are SGDLS and YYNGEE. Deletions cut 0 bases from V and 4 bases from J, with 4 bases between. The CDR3 has 13 residues. The chain carries TRBV9 and TRBJ1-4; the D is unclear. Sequences were derived from CD4+ or CD8+ T cells sorted from blood, sampled in a trial of the OX40 agonist ivuxolimab. The source is an adult with an advanced solid tumor such as melanoma, head and neck, liver or kidney cancer. The DNA for the CDR3 is TGTGCCAGCAGCGTAGACGGTAATGAAAAACTGTTTTTT. It yields the protein CASSVDGNEKLFF.